The present T cell receptor (beta chain) was sequenced within a study of beta chain features in type 1 diabetes. Every single donor gave one heparinised blood draw, and these averaged roughly 120 mL. Study-level findings and limits: More deletions and fewer insertions at VDJ junctions were seen in type 1 diabetes patients. A potential influence of HLA type upon TCRB rearrangement remained unresolved herein. When Type 1 diabetes patients were examined, their TCRB CDR3s proved moderately but significantly shorter in all four CD4+ subsets.

With respect to this clone: Its antigen is currently unknown.

The CDR3 spans 16 residues. V was trimmed by 4 bases and J by 6 bases, leaving 18 bases between them. The V gene's germline CDR1 is SGHVS and CDR2 FNYEAQ. The investigators reverse transcribed all of the isolated RNA, so they sequenced expressed TCRB transcripts. The method was immunoSEQ multiplex PCR; TCRdb's version includes in-frame clones alone and lacks a portion of them. Of more than 250,000 clones listed, roughly 22% were seen once; the top ten hold around 0.029%. This receptor was taken from a woman in her thirties or forties with type 1 diabetes. The J gene is TRBJ2-2, the V gene TRBV7-6, with D perhaps matching TRBD2 (7 bases). The sequencing sample was made of naive CD4+ T cells from blood. DNA for the CDR3: TGTGCCAGCAGCTCCCGTGGAGGGGGAGGGTCCGGGGAGCTGTTTTTT. Protein sequence: CASSSRGGGGSGELFF. Full variable domain (remainder filled in from reference TRBV7-6 and TRBJ2-2): GAGVSQSPRYKVTKRGQDVALRCDPISGHVSLYWYRQALGQGPEFLTYFNYEAQQDKSGLPNDRFSAERPEGSISTLTIQRTEQRDSAMYRCASSSRGGGGSGELFFGEGSRLTVL.